The rows below give T cell receptor beta chains drawn from one sample of a study of T cells in Graves' hyperthyroidism and ophthalmopathy. Using its own MiXCR run on the multiplex PCR reads, TCRdb lists one record per CDR3 protein. The repertoire holds around 490,000 distinct CDR3 sequences, with about 20% as singletons. The sample consisted of blood. All receptors derive from a man aged 40-49 years with Graves' ophthalmopathy. CDR3s include the opening cysteine and the closing phenylalanine or tryptophan. Fields, in order: J gene, V gene, D gene, clone size, CDR3 protein, CDR3 DNA. The D gene is left open where the match is weak. Clone size appears in some rows only: once, few, many, or a class for an expanded clone.

TRBJ2-6 TRBV10-3 TRBD2 . CAIRTSGNSGANVLTF TGTGCCATACGGACTAGCGGGAACTCTGGGGCCAACGTCCTGACTTTC
TRBJ2-1 TRBV20-1 TRBD1 many CSATGTGAVYNEQFF TGCAGTGCAACCGGGACAGGGGCAGTCTACAATGAGCAGTTCTTC
TRBJ2-2 TRBV3-1 . . CASSQAEVHGELFF TGTGCCAGCAGCCAAGCTGAAGTCCACGGGGAGCTGTTTTTT
TRBJ2-1 TRBV11-2 . many CASSLAMGRSYNEQFF TGTGCCAGCAGCTTAGCTATGGGTAGGTCCTACAATGAGCAGTTCTTC
TRBJ2-1 TRBV20-1 TRBD2 . CSARVGSGRALDYNEQFF TGCAGTGCTAGAGTAGGTAGCGGGAGGGCCCTCGATTACAATGAGCAGTTCTTC
TRBJ2-5 TRBV29-1 . few CSVGGAGVPETQYF TGCAGCGTGGGGGGGGCGGGAGTACCGGAGACCCAGTACTTC
TRBJ2-7 TRBV5-1 TRBD1 few CASTGGVHYEQYF TGCGCCTCAACAGGGGGTGTCCACTACGAGCAGTACTTC
TRBJ2-2 TRBV6-2/TRBV6-3 TRBD1 few CASRESRGPDTGELFF TGTGCCAGCAGAGAATCCAGGGGGCCGGACACCGGGGAGCTGTTTTTT
TRBJ2-7 TRBV11-2 . many CASSNFPDKDYEQYF TGTGCCAGCAGCAATTTTCCGGACAAGGACTACGAGCAGTACTTC
TRBJ1-6 TRBV7-2 . . CASSLVRQTSPLHF TGTGCCAGCAGCTTAGTTCGACAGACTTCACCCCTCCACTTT
TRBJ2-2 TRBV19 TRBD1 few CVSDRPNTGELFF TGTGTCTCGGACAGGCCAAACACCGGGGAGCTGTTTTTT
TRBJ1-6 TRBV6-5 . . CASSLRDRGNSPLHF TGTGCCAGCAGTTTAAGAGACCGGGGAAATTCACCCCTCCACTTT
TRBJ1-5 TRBV9 . few CASSVGGGGNQPQHF TGTGCCAGCAGCGTCGGAGGGGGTGGCAATCAGCCCCAGCATTTT
TRBJ2-4 TRBV18 TRBD1 . CASSPLGQQSLLAKNIQYF TGTGCCAGCTCACCATTGGGACAGCAATCACTTCTAGCCAAAAACATTCAGTACTTC
TRBJ2-1 TRBV27 . . CASSLSRTYNEQFF TGTGCCAGCAGTTTGAGTAGAACCTACAATGAGCAGTTCTTC
TRBJ2-1 TRBV24-1 TRBD2 . CATSSTSGGHNEQFF TGTGCCACCAGTTCCACTAGCGGGGGCCACAATGAGCAGTTCTTC
TRBJ2-5 TRBV5-1 . few CASSSSSNQETQYF TGCGCCAGCAGCTCCTCGAGTAACCAAGAGACCCAGTACTTC
TRBJ2-7 TRBV10-3 TRBD1 . CAISDTPGQGVSPYEQYF TGTGCCATCAGTGATACTCCTGGACAGGGTGTTAGTCCCTACGAGCAGTACTTC
TRBJ2-7 TRBV7-9 . many CASSLFGSSYEQYF TGTGCCAGCAGCTTATTCGGGAGCTCCTACGAGCAGTACTTC
TRBJ2-2 TRBV27 TRBD2 few CASSLSASGGATNTGELFF TGTGCCAGCAGTTTATCGGCTAGCGGGGGGGCTACGAACACCGGGGAGCTGTTTTTT
TRBJ2-3 TRBV20-1 TRBD2 . CSATPSGGTDTQYF TGCAGTGCCACCCCTAGCGGGGGCACAGATACGCAGTATTTT
TRBJ2-1 TRBV7-9 TRBD2 . CASSYDSGRSNNEQFF TGTGCCAGCAGCTACGATAGCGGGAGGTCCAACAATGAGCAGTTCTTC
TRBJ2-3 TRBV5-5 TRBD2 once CASSLGLAGGYSTDTQYF TGTGCCAGCAGCTTGGGACTAGCGGGAGGGTATAGCACAGATACGCAGTATTTT
TRBJ2-4 TRBV12-3/TRBV12-4 . many CASSFGPRDIQYF TGTGCCAGCAGTTTCGGCCCCCGAGACATTCAGTACTTC
TRBJ2-5 TRBV12-3/TRBV12-4 TRBD1 many CASSTQGATAETQYF TGTGCCAGCAGCACCCAGGGGGCCACGGCGGAGACCCAGTACTTC
TRBJ2-2 TRBV19 TRBD1 once CASMTGTGLHGELFF TGTGCCAGTATGACCGGGACAGGCCTCCACGGGGAGCTGTTTTTT
TRBJ1-4 TRBV7-6 . . CASSLRSRLATNEKLFF TGTGCCAGCAGCTTAAGGTCCAGGCTTGCAACTAATGAAAAACTGTTTTTT
TRBJ1-1 TRBV3-1 . many CASSLTEDTEAFF TGTGCCAGCAGCCTTACTGAGGACACTGAAGCTTTCTTT
TRBJ2-2 TRBV6-2/TRBV6-3 TRBD2 many CASNKATSRNTGELFF TGTGCCAGCAACAAGGCGACTAGCAGGAACACCGGGGAGCTGTTTTTT